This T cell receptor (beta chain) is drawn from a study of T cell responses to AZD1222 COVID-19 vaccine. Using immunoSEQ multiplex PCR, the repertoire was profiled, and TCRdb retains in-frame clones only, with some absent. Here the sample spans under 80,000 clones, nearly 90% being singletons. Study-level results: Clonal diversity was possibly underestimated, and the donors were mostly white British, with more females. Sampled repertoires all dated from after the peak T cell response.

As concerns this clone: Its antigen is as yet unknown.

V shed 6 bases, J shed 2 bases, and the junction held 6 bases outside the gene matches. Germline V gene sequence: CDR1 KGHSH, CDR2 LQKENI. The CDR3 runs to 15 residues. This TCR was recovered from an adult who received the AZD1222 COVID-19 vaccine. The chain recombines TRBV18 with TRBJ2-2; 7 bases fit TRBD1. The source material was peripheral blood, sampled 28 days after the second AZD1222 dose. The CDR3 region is CASSVTGQNTGELFF. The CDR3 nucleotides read TGTGCCAGCTCCGTGACAGGGCAAAACACCGGGGAGCTGTTTTTT.